The TCR beta chain under discussion was sequenced for a study of blood T cell repertoires in COVID-19. The wider study: From the United States, Italy and Spain came samples of acute and convalescent COVID-19. In each case, the material was cDNA or gDNA derived from T cells, B-cell-depleted T cells, or PBMCs.

The CDR3 spans 17 residues. V trimming: 0 bases; J trimming: 4 bases; junction bases outside the gene matches: 6. Germline CDR1 SGHRS, CDR2 YFSETQ. Authors' analysis steps: Amplification with reference gene primers provided the estimates of nucleated cell counts. Produced via immunoSEQ multiplex PCR; TCRdb's table is partial and in-frame only. V, J and clone size reflect that table, while D and trimming were determined from the DNA. This repertoire shows about 160,000 clones, over 80% found once; its top ten account for 3% to 4%. Sequencing was done on a sample of peripheral blood. The chain joins TRBV5-1 to TRBJ2-2; 10 positions match TRBD1. The clonotype comes from an older woman who had recovered from COVID-19. The CDR3 spells CASSLAAGTGATGELFF. Here the CDR3 DNA reads TGCGCCAGCAGCTTGGCCGCCGGGACAGGGGCCACCGGGGAGCTGTTTTTT.